This TCR beta chain appears in the sequencing data of a study of post-analysis software for immune sequencing data (dated by TCRdb to the mid-2010s). Regarding the research as a whole: The recorded disease courses included relapsing-remitting, secondary progressive and progressive-relapsing multiple sclerosis, and some patients had no subtype annotation. The patient repertoires were set against 10 or so previously published healthy control repertoires from donors whose ages ranged from roughly 6 to 27 years. A subset of samples was prepared in parallel using single-end sample barcoding, then pooled and co-amplified after Illumina adapter ligation. The investigation overall reported the following: Significantly higher frequencies in patients than in controls were found for several TRBV segments, including TRBV5-6, TRBV5-1 and TRBV20-1. When samples were clustered directly using the F measure, samples prepared in the same batch co-clustered strongly, which prompted a batch-effect correction. The multiple sclerosis patient group was slightly younger than the control group. Compared with controls, multiple sclerosis patients had significantly lower normalized Chao1 diversity, a finding suggesting substantial peripheral T-cell clonal expansion.

Libraries were built with PCR. Sequencer: Illumina HiSeq 2500. To reduce PCR and sequencing biases, unique molecular identifiers were built into the TCR beta cDNA libraries. About 500,000 cDNA molecules were obtained for every 1 to 10 million input T cells, so each molecule roughly corresponded to one T cell. The same protocol used for the earlier healthy control dataset was applied to prepare and sequence the patient libraries. Samples belonging to the same batch were prepared together, multiplexed and sequenced on a shared HiSeq lane. The paper's processing steps were these. MIGEC handled the raw barcoded reads, throwing out single-read molecular identifier groups before consensus assembly and CDR3 extraction. Clonotype tables were post-analysed with VDJtools, and diversity was normalized by down-sampling all datasets to the smallest sample size. Repertoire overlap clustering matched CDR3 amino acid but not nucleotide sequences to correct batch-related cross-sample contamination. TCRdb reanalyzed the raw reads on its own, using fastp at Q25 for trimming and MiXCR for clone calling, and kept in-frame beta chains. Every CDR3 protein is listed once, alongside the most common genes and DNA of its rows. In this record, the V and J calls reflect TCRdb's handling and not the investigators' own analysis. In all, the sample holds about 430,000 distinct CDR3 sequences, and approximately 39% of those were seen once. The top ten constitute 7.5% to 8.5% of the sample.

CDR1 and CDR2 were assigned from the germline V gene as MNHEY and SVGAGI. Including cysteine and phenylalanine, the CDR3 has 18 amino acids. The sequence is cut down to CDR3 DNA, 54 bases in frame from base 1. TCR beta repertoires were profiled from peripheral blood of more than ten young patients with multiple sclerosis to demonstrate the VDJtools post-analysis software. The patients with multiple sclerosis were children and adolescents between roughly 6 and 17 years of age. Comments on this clonotype: It has no known antigen specificity. Compared with germline, one end of the junction differs, possibly owing to a read error.

Sequencing was performed on blood. The V and J segments used are TRBV6-5 and TRBJ2-1; 14 central bases correspond to TRBD2. The source of this sequence is a girl aged 2 to 10 with multiple sclerosis. The CDR3 reads as follows: CASSYSSGLAGVGNKQFF. The DNA sequence follows: TGTGCCAGCAGTTACTCATCGGGACTAGCGGGAGTGGGCAATAAGCAGTTCTTC.